This T cell receptor beta chain was observed in a study of blood T cell repertoires in COVID-19. Study as a whole: The cDNA or gDNA used as material had been derived from T cells, B-cell-depleted T cells, or PBMCs.

CDR3 length: 15 amino acids. Between the trimmed V and J ends, which lost 1 base and 0 bases, there was a span of 5 bases. Germline V gives CDR1 KGHDR, CDR2 SFDVKD. Original processing methods: Amplification with reference gene primers provided the estimates of nucleated cell counts. Here immunoSEQ multiplex PCR was the method, and the copy in TCRdb shows in-frame clones only, minus some. D and trimming were read from the DNA, whereas the V and J calls and clone size are those reported in that table. The sample lists about 110,000 clones, around four fifths occurring once. This sequence originates from a woman aged 60-75 years with acute or convalescent COVID-19. Sequenced sample: peripheral blood. The gene calls are TRBV24-1 and TRBJ2-2; D remains ambiguous. This chain's CDR3 is CATSDLWPNTGELFF. Here the CDR3 DNA reads TGTGCCACCAGTGATTTATGGCCGAACACCGGGGAGCTGTTTTTT.